These 6 T cell receptor beta chains originate from one sample sequenced in a study of blood T cell repertoires in COVID-19. Profiled with immunoSEQ multiplex PCR; TCRdb holds only in-frame clones, not every one. This sample has some 230,000 clones, with 70% to 85% found just once. Material for sequencing was PBMCs or T cells enriched from blood (not recorded which). The receptors come from a man in his forties who had recovered from COVID-19.

This clone was counted between two and nine times. The V gene is TRBV24-1, the J gene TRBJ2-7; D not certain. The V and J ends lost 7 bases and 3 bases respectively, with 12 bases between them. Per the germline V gene, CDR1 is KGHDR and CDR2 is SFDVKD. This CDR3 has 13 amino acids. The CDR3 DNA reads as TGTGCCACCAGCGACTCCGACGTCTACGAGCAGTACTTC. The encoded protein is CATSDSDVYEQYF.

The J gene is TRBJ2-1, the V gene TRBV7-7; 8 nucleotides agree with TRBD2. The CDR3 consists of 15 residues. V lost 5 bases, J lost 4 bases, and 7 bases stayed unmatched. Germline values: CDR1 SSHAT, CDR2 FNYEAQ (reference sequence). CDR3 in amino acids: CASSPSGGKYNEQFF. In DNA, the CDR3 is TGTGCCAGCAGCCCATCGGGGGGGAAATACAATGAGCAGTTCTTC.

The V and J genes are TRBV28 and TRBJ2-7; no reliable D call. The V and J ends lost 7 bases and 1 base respectively, with 14 bases between them. CDR3 length: 14 residues. The germline gives CDR1 MDHEN, CDR2 SYDVKM. The CDR3 nucleotides are TGTGCCAGCAAGACCCCAGCTAGGTCCTACGAGCAGTACTTC. Protein sequence: CASKTPARSYEQYF.

The V call is TRBV4-2, the J call TRBJ2-7, with TRBD1 identical over 8 bases. CDR3 length equals 15 residues. Germline assignment: CDR1 LGHNA and CDR2 YNFKEQ. The junction had 5 bases not matched to a gene; V was cut back by 4 bases and J by 0 bases. As DNA, the CDR3 is TGTGCCAGCAGCCTGGGACAGGCGAGCTCCTACGAGCAGTACTTC. Its translation: CASSLGQASSYEQYF.

The V and J genes are TRBV4-1 and TRBJ1-6, with D unclear. V was pared by 8 bases and J by 4 bases, with 15 bases between. CDR1 and CDR2 from the germline V gene are MGHRA and YSYEKL. This CDR3 is 15 amino acids long. This CDR3 reads CASRGIPDYNSPLHF. CDR3 coding DNA: TGCGCCAGCCGAGGCATTCCAGATTATAATTCACCCCTCCACTTT.

The chain joins TRBV29-1 to TRBJ1-1; D ambiguous. CDR1 is SQVTM, CDR2 ANQGSEA, per germline. The germline V and J ends were trimmed by 7 bases and 3 bases, with 15 bases remaining between them. This CDR3 has 13 amino acids. CDR3 sequence: CSAQTGSDTEAFF. Written as DNA, the CDR3 is TGCAGCGCTCAAACGGGGTCGGACACTGAAGCTTTCTTT.